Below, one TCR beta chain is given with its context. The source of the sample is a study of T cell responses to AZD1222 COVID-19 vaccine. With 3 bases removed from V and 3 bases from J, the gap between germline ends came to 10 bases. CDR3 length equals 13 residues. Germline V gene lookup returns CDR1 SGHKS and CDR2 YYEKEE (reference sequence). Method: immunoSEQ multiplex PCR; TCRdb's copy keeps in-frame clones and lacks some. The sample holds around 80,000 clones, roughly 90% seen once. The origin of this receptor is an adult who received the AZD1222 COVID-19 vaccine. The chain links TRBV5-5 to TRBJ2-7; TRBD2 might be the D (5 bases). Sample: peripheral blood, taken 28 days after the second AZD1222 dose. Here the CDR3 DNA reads TGTGCCAGCAGCTGGGGTGGAGGCTACGAGCAGTACTTC. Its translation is CASSWGGGYEQYF.